The present TCR beta chain was sequenced within a study of beta chain features in type 1 diabetes. Expressed TCRB transcripts got sequenced, as all isolated RNA was reverse transcribed. Libraries were prepared by immunoSEQ multiplex PCR; TCRdb keeps only in-frame clonotypes and omits some of them. This sample has tens of thousands of clones, with under 35% found just once. The CDR3 spans 15 residues. Material: stem cell memory CD4+ T cells from blood. This clonotype was obtained from a woman younger than 30 in good health. This rearrangement joins TRBV21-1 to TRBJ2-7; the table's D gene call, TRBD2, was not cross checked with the DNA. TRBV21-1 is reported as a pseudogene. The CDR3 DNA reads TGTGCCAGCGGAGTCGGGAGGTCATATATGTGGGAGCAGTACTTC. Its protein product is CASGVGRSYMWEQYF.